This T cell receptor (beta chain) was obtained from a study of blood T cell repertoires in COVID-19. Study-level background: Some COVID-19 samples were acute and others convalescent; all came from the United States, Italy and Spain. Sources were T cells, B-cell-depleted T cells, or PBMCs; the material itself was cDNA or gDNA.

This CDR3 is 12 amino acids long. Unmatched junction bases numbered 2, after V lost 5 bases and J lost 9 bases. Seattle-derived patients entered the study during active infection and were followed longitudinally. Original processing methods: Quantification of nucleated cells was approximated via reference gene primer amplification. Method: immunoSEQ multiplex PCR; TCRdb's copy keeps in-frame clones and lacks some. The DNA was the basis for D and trimming; V, J and clone size are from that table. The sample holds fewer than 200,000 clones, just over 90% seen once. V is TRBV12-3 or TRBV12-4 and J is TRBJ2-1, with TRBD1 matching 9 bases. Sequenced material: peripheral blood. This receptor was taken from a man aged 18 to 29 with COVID-19, enrolled during active disease. For the CDR3, the DNA is TGTGCCAGCAGTGGACAGGGGACTGAGCAGTTCTTC. This encodes CASSGQGTEQFF.